One sample yielded the 22 T cell receptor beta chains listed below, sequenced in a study of blood T cell repertoires in COVID-19. Method: immunoSEQ multiplex PCR; TCRdb's copy keeps in-frame clones and lacks some. The table has over 200,000 clones, 80% to 90% seen once. Sequencing used PBMCs or T cells enriched from blood (not recorded which). These receptors all come from a man younger than 45 who had recovered from COVID-19.

The genes are TRBV5-1 and TRBJ1-1; D possibly corresponds to TRBD1 (6 bases). Germline V gives CDR1 SGHRS, CDR2 YFSETQ. This CDR3 comprises 14 residues. The ends were cut back, 0 bases at V and 5 bases at J, with 11 bases in the middle. The CDR3 sequence: CASSLEGGVTEAFF. DNA for the CDR3: TGCGCCAGCAGCTTGGAAGGGGGTGTGACTGAAGCTTTCTTT.

The chain couples TRBV19 to TRBJ1-1; 8 nucleotides agree with TRBD1. The CDR3 runs to 16 residues. V shed 3 bases and J 6 bases; nucleotides not matched to a gene: 12. CDR1 LNHDA and CDR2 SQIVND come from the germline V gene (reference sequence). The chain's CDR3 is CASSIRGRKGFPEAFF. In nucleotides, the CDR3 is TGTGCCAGTAGTATCAGGGGGCGAAAGGGGTTTCCTGAAGCTTTCTTT.

The chain couples TRBV9 to TRBJ2-5; D might be TRBD2 (6 bases). CDR1 is SGDLS and CDR2 is YYNGEE in the germline V gene. V gave up 0 bases and J gave up 1 base, with 7 bases separating them. This CDR3 has 14 residues. CDR3 residues: CASSVAGVQETQYF. CDR3 nucleotide sequence: TGTGCCAGCAGCGTAGCGGGGGTCCAAGAGACCCAGTACTTC.

The genes are TRBV6-5 and TRBJ1-4; maybe TRBD1 (5 bases). V dropped 6 bases and J dropped 10 bases, with 18 bases sitting between them. This CDR3 contains 14 residues. The germline V gene encodes CDR1 MNHEY and CDR2 SVGAGI. The DNA for the CDR3 is TGTGCCAGCAGATCCGAACCCCAGGGATCAAAACTGTTTTTT. Translated, it gives CASRSEPQGSKLFF.

The CDR3 nucleotides are TGTGCCAGCAGTTTTTCTAGCGGGAGCGCCTACAATGAGCAGTTCTTC. Translated, it gives CASSFSSGSAYNEQFF. The rearrangement uses TRBV6-6 and TRBJ2-1; 10 bases align to TRBD2. The CDR3 length is 16 residues. J lost 2 bases, V lost 4 bases, and 5 bases had no gene match. Germline CDR1 is MNHNY and CDR2 is SVGAGI (reference sequence).

The chain has TRBV24-1 and TRBJ2-2; 7 positions match TRBD1. The CDR3 has 18 amino acids. The V segment lost 5 bases and the J segment 4 bases; nucleotides outside the gene matches: 15. CDR1 is KGHDR, CDR2 SFDVKD, per germline. CDR3 sequence reads: CATSGSWAGRGSTGELFF. As DNA, the CDR3 is TGTGCCACCAGTGGTTCATGGGCGGGCAGGGGGAGCACCGGGGAGCTGTTTTTT.

A word on this clone: At the DNA level, this CDR3 is encoded by other sequences in the same sample as well. For the CDR3, the DNA is TGTGCCAGCAGCTTTAGCGGGATCGTGTACGAGCAGTACTTC. The encoded protein is CASSFSGIVYEQYF. V usage is TRBV7-2 and J usage is TRBJ2-7; 8 bases are shared with TRBD2. CDR3 length equals 14 residues. J lost 4 bases, V lost 3 bases, and 5 bases had no gene match. CDR1 and CDR2 from the germline V gene are SGHTA and FQGNSA.

The count of this clone is one. The chain uses TRBV11-2 and TRBJ2-5; D perhaps matches TRBD1 (5 bases). CDR1 is SGHAT, CDR2 FQNNGV, per germline. The CDR3 has 15 residues. With 3 bases removed from V and 12 bases from J, the gap between germline ends came to 23 bases. CDR3 nucleotide sequence: TGTGCCAGCAGCTTTGGCGGACAAGGGGCTAATTTGGAGTACTTC. Translating it yields CASSFGGQGANLEYF.

This sequence joins TRBV2 and TRBJ1-1; D gene uncertain. This CDR3 is 14 amino acids long. Trimming removed 4 bases at V and 1 base at J, with 10 bases between. CDR1 SNHLY and CDR2 FYNNEI come from the germline V gene. Written as DNA, the CDR3 is TGTGCCAGCAGTGTTTTTGCGGGGAACACTGAAGCTTTCTTT. Its protein product is CASSVFAGNTEAFF.

The rearrangement joins TRBV7-2 to TRBJ1-3, with D unclear. CDR3 size: 14 residues. V shed 5 bases and J shed 0 bases, with 8 bases lying between them. Germline V lookup: CDR1 SGHTA, CDR2 FQGNSA. The CDR3 DNA reads TGTGCCAGCAGCCACGCGGTCTCTGGAAACACCATATATTTT. Translated: CASSHAVSGNTIYF.

The V gene is TRBV28, the J gene TRBJ2-7, with 10 bases that match TRBD1. The germline V gene has CDR1 MDHEN and CDR2 SYDVKM. Trimming removed 5 bases from V and 4 bases from J; junction bases left unmatched: 5. CDR3 length: 14 residues. In nucleotides, the CDR3 is TGTGCCAGCAGTGGGGACAGGGGTCCGTACGAGCAGTACTTC. It is translated as CASSGDRGPYEQYF.

The chain joins TRBV9 to TRBJ1-5, with unresolved D. CDR1 and CDR2 from the germline V gene are SGDLS and YYNGEE. Trimming shortened V by 4 bases and J by 4 bases, and 12 bases separated the two germline ends. The CDR3 spans 14 residues. The CDR3 sequence is CASSPTFGNQPQHF. The CDR3 DNA reads TGTGCCAGCAGCCCGACCTTCGGGAATCAGCCCCAGCATTTT. The entire variable domain, with the rest obtained from reference TRBV9 and TRBJ1-5, is as follows: DSGVTQTPKHLITATGQRVTLRCSPRSGDLSVYWYQQSLDQGLQFLIQYYNGEERAKGNILERFSAQQFPDLHSELNLSSLELGDSALYFCASSPTFGNQPQHFGDGTRLSIL.

The chain combines TRBV25-1 with TRBJ1-1, with TRBD1 matching 8 bases. J lost 9 bases, V lost 6 bases, and 12 bases had no gene match. Per germline, CDR1 MGHDK and CDR2 SYGVNS. This CDR3 is built from 14 residues. The CDR3 protein is CASSSIRGPSKAFF. The CDR3 nucleotides are TGTGCCAGCAGCTCCATCAGGGGGCCTTCTAAAGCTTTCTTT.

The sample holds one count of this clone. This chain connects TRBV6-5 to TRBJ2-7; 8 positions agree with TRBD1. This CDR3 is built from 15 residues. Germline CDR1 reads MNHEY; CDR2 reads SVGAGI. The trim removed 6 bases at V and 1 base at J, leaving 8 bases unmatched. CDR3 DNA sequence: TGTGCCAGCAGCAAAGGGACAGGTCCTTCCTACGAGCAGTACTTC. This translates into CASSKGTGPSYEQYF.

The V call is TRBV30, the J call TRBJ1-3, with a tentative D call TRBD1 (6 bases). CDR3 length equals 15 residues. In germline, CDR1 is GTSNPN, CDR2 SVGIG (reference sequence). The ends were cut back, 1 base at V and 0 bases at J, with 10 bases in the middle. The CDR3 DNA reads as TGTGCCTGGAGTGGACAGGCCCGCTCTGGAAACACCATATATTTT. Protein product: CAWSGQARSGNTIYF.

The chain has TRBV19 and TRBJ2-3, with TRBD2 identical over 9 bases. Germline-derived CDR1 and CDR2 are LNHDA and SQIVND (reference sequence). The J segment lost 4 bases and the V segment lost 0 bases, leaving 5 bases of the junction unmatched. This CDR3 comprises 16 residues. The CDR3 DNA reads TGTGCCAGTAGTATAGATGGTAGCGGGGGCTCAGATACGCAGTATTTT. This encodes CASSIDGSGGSDTQYF.

The gene calls are TRBV7-7 and TRBJ1-5; tentative D call: TRBD1 (6 bases). V gave up 5 bases and J gave up 11 bases, with 16 bases separating them. CDR3 length: 13 residues. Germline-derived CDR1 and CDR2 are SSHAT and FNYEAQ (reference sequence). The CDR3 DNA follows: TGTGCCAGCAGCCCGTCAGAGGGGGGGACCCAGCATTTT. Protein: CASSPSEGGTQHF.

The J gene is TRBJ1-5, the V gene TRBV5-8, with D perhaps matching TRBD1 (6 bases). The V end was cut by 4 bases, the J end by 7 bases, with 21 bases between. Per germline, CDR1 SGHTS and CDR2 YDEGEE. The CDR3 runs 16 residues. CDR3 sequence reads: CASSPAAGATRQPQHF. The CDR3 region has the DNA TGTGCCAGCAGCCCGGCGGCAGGGGCGACGAGGCAGCCCCAGCATTTT.

This clone was seen once. The chain uses TRBV11-2 and TRBJ2-7; 10 nucleotides agree with TRBD2. Per germline, CDR1 SGHAT and CDR2 FQNNGV. This CDR3 is 16 amino acids long. The ends lost 5 bases at V and 2 bases at J; junction bases unmatched: 9. This CDR3 is CASSPGSGGPAYEQYF. Here the CDR3 DNA reads TGTGCCAGCAGCCCGGGTAGCGGGGGGCCAGCCTACGAGCAGTACTTC.

The J gene is TRBJ2-3, the V gene TRBV5-1, with 8 bases matching TRBD2. This CDR3 is built from 15 residues. V dropped 4 bases and J dropped 4; count of bases not matched to a gene: 8. Germline values: CDR1 SGHRS, CDR2 YFSETQ. CDR3 residues: CASSPRLAPPDTQYF. CDR3 in DNA: TGCGCCAGCAGCCCCAGACTAGCGCCCCCAGATACGCAGTATTTT.

CDR3: CATSIILVGTDGYTF. DNA for the CDR3: TGTGCCACCTCTATAATCCTGGTTGGGACAGATGGCTACACCTTC. The V and J genes are TRBV6-5 and TRBJ1-2, with 7 nucleotides matching TRBD1. CDR3 length: 15 amino acids. Germline trimming cut 10 bases from V and 6 bases from J; bases unmatched to any gene: 17. CDR1 and CDR2 from the germline V gene are MNHEY and SVGAGI.

This clone was picked up a small number of times. The rearrangement uses TRBV30 and TRBJ1-1; D gene uncertain. This CDR3 is 15 amino acids long. The V end was cut by 2 bases, the J end by 3 bases, with 16 bases between. Germline V gene data show CDR1 as GTSNPN and CDR2 as SVGIG (reference sequence). Here the CDR3 reads CAWSRWEGADTEAFF. The CDR3 DNA is TGTGCCTGGAGTAGGTGGGAGGGCGCGGACACTGAAGCTTTCTTT.